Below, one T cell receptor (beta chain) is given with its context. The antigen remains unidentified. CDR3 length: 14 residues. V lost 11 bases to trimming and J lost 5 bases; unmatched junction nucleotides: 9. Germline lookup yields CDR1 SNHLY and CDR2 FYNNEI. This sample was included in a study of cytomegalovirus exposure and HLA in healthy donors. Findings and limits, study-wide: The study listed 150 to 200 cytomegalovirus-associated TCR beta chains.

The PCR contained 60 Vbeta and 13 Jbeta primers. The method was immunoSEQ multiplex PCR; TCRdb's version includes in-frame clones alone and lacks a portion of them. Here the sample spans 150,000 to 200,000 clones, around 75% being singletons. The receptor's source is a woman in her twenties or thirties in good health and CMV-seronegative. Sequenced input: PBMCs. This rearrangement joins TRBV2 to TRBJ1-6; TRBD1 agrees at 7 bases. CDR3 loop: CAVKGGQNNSPLHF. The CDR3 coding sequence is TGTGCCGTCAAAGGGGGACAGAATAATTCACCCCTCCACTTT.